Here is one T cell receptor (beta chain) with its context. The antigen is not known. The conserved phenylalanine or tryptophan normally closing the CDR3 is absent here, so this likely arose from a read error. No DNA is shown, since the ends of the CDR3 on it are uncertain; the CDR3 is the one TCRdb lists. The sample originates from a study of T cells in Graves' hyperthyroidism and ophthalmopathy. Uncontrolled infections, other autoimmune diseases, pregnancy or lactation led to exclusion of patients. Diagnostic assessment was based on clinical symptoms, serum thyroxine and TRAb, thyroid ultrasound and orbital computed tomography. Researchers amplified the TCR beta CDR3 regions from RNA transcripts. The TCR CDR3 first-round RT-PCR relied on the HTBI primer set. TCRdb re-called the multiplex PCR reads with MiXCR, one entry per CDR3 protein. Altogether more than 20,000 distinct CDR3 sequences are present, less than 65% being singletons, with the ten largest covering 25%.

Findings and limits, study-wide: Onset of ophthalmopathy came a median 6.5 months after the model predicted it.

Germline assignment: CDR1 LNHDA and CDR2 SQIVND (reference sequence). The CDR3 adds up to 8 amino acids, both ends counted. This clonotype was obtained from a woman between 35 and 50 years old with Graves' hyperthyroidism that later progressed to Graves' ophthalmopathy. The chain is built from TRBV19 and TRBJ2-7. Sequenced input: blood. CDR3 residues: CASSNRGR.